Sequencing of this T cell receptor beta chain was carried out in a study of cytomegalovirus exposure and HLA in healthy donors. Study-wide points: The majority of TCR sequences were rare, yet some public TCRs appeared in many donors.

PCR primers comprised 60 Vbeta and 13 Jbeta primers. TCRdb keeps only in-frame clones here, not all; method: immunoSEQ multiplex PCR. The sample records around 200,000 clones, 83% being singletons. Concerning this clone: Its target is not known.

The sequenced material came from PBMCs. The clonotype comes from a man aged 45 to 65 in good health and CMV-seronegative.

Here the CDR3 DNA reads TGTGCCTGGAGTGTTTTGTCCGGGCAGCCCCAGCATTTT. Protein: CAWSVLSGQPQHF. J is TRBJ1-5 and V is TRBV30, with no clear D. V gave up 0 bases and J gave up 7 bases, with 10 bases separating them. Germline V gives CDR1 GTSNPN, CDR2 SVGIG (reference sequence). This CDR3 has 13 residues.